This T cell receptor beta chain derives from a study of CD8+CD57+ T cells in acquired aplastic anemia. Looking at the study overall: The average for DNA from sorted CD4+ and CD8+ cells was about 3.3 ug. General observations from the study: Shared by patients and controls, approximately 29 CD8+ CDR3s were abundant in patients. No significant difference in CD8+ Simpson's diversity was found between patients and controls.

Those patients picked for sequencing had displayed CD8+CD57+ cell expansion on flow cytometry. Patient blood was sampled before any therapy had been received. Trimming took 4 bases from V and 1 from J, leaving 5 bases between them. Germline-derived CDR1 and CDR2 are LNHDA and SQIVND (reference sequence). The CDR3 is made up of 13 amino acids. Profiles of TCR beta VDJ and CDR3 were generated from a genomic DNA template. TCRdb processed the reads anew with MiXCR; each CDR3 protein has one entry. The data contain about 150,000 distinct CDR3 sequences, over 50% of them singletons. By share, this clonotype counts as medium-sized (0.01 to 0.1%). The antigen is unknown.

Sequencing used sorted CD4+, CD8+, or CD8+CD57+ T cells (not recorded which) from PBMCs. V gene TRBV19 combines with J gene TRBJ1-5; no reliable D call. The TCR was taken from a human donor with aplastic anemia. The CDR3, as DNA: TGTGCCAGTAGTAGAAGGAGCAATCAGCCCCAGCATTTT. It yields the protein CASSRRSNQPQHF.